This T cell receptor beta chain emerged from a study of human CD8 memory T cell subsets. Overall study results and limits: It was suggested by Chao1 estimates that stem-like memory T cells were more diverse than precursor exhausted T cells.

This CDR3 has 17 amino acids. Germline V gene lookup returns CDR1 SGHTA and CDR2 FQGNSA. This clonotype shows up as medium-sized by frequency. What it binds is not known. Making the TCR beta libraries relied on UMI-labeled 5' RACE. Reprocessing the 5' RACE reads, TCRdb reports a single entry for every CDR3 protein and omits DNA. This sample's table has 9,000 to 15,000 distinct CDR3 sequences. It was by negative magnetic separation that total CD8+ T cells were enriched. The sequencing sample was made of CD8+ T cells from PBMCs. The sequence was obtained from a human donor in good health. The V gene is TRBV7-2, the J gene TRBJ2-1; TCRdb reports TRBD2, a call that lacks DNA to check it against. This CDR3 is CASSLVGPWSRDNEQFF. Variable domain in full (rest from reference TRBV7-2 and TRBJ2-1): GAGVSQSPSNKVTEKGKDVELRCDPISGHTALYWYRQSLGQGLEFLIYFQGNSAPDKSGLPSDRFSAERTGGSVSTLTIQRTQQEDSAVYLCASSLVGPWSRDNEQFFGPGTRLTVL.